This T cell receptor (beta chain) was profiled in a study of blood T cell repertoires in COVID-19 (TCRdb year 2020). Looking at the study overall: Samples covering the acute and convalescent phases of COVID-19 were provided by collaborators in the United States, Italy and Spain. The prospective study material was composed of cDNA or gDNA derived from T cells, B-cell-depleted T cells, or PBMCs. Deeply sampled blood TCRbeta repertoires from subjects exposed to, actively infected with, or recovered from COVID-19 were included in the dataset. The repertoires were released in a freely available public database meant as a resource for research on the immune response to SARS-CoV-2. Samples came from the ongoing ImmuneRACE study (first 160 participants) plus 1,254 subjects from 6 global collaborators. The sample metadata nearly always contained a de-identified subject ID, COVID-19 status, age in years and sex. Where available, HLA class I and class II types were obtained from metadata supplied by the sample provider rather than from assay-based typing.

TCRbeta CDR3 regions were amplified from genomic DNA by means of the immunoSEQ Assay, a bias-controlled multiplex PCR. Per the original workflow: Nucleated cell counts per sample were estimated from amplification of reference gene primers within the assay. Sequence reads were collapsed and filtered to measure the absolute abundance of every unique TCRbeta CDR3 rearrangement. For each sample, productive Simpson clonality was calculated by taking the square root of Simpson's diversity index across productive rearrangements. The immuneACCESS repertoire file appears here via TCRdb, limited to in-frame rearrangements. These files lack a portion of the clones; in checked studies, under half of the deficit traces to unresolved V genes, and the cause of the others is not known. V and J calls and clone size follow that table, whereas D and trimming were derived from the DNA. The sample data list under 300,000 clones, and about 83% of these were observed just once. The ten largest clonotypes hold 5.5% of the sample.

About this clone itself: There is no known antigen for this receptor. Within one base of it there is no much larger clone, and no base qualities were kept.

Paper-wide results and their limitations: Clinical and demographic metadata were provided uncurated, with the amount varying by source and participant.

V is cut by 0 bases and J by 7 bases, and the space between the germline ends is 13 bases. The germline V gene encodes CDR1 SGHVS and CDR2 FQNEAQ. From its cysteine to its phenylalanine, the CDR3 spans 15 amino acids. The retained sequence is limited to the CDR3, 45 bases, with the frame set at the first base. Each collaborating institution followed its own protocols to collect whole blood in K2EDTA tubes. For TCRbeta analysis, collaborators shipped samples as frozen whole blood, isolated PBMCs, or DNA extracted from either of those sample types. Sequenced material: peripheral blood. This TCR was recovered from a human donor in a cohort sampled during active COVID-19. The rearranged chain carries TRBV7-8 and TRBJ1-3; the D gene assignment is ambiguous. The CDR3 is CASSLATGVGNTIYF. The DNA reads TGTGCCAGCAGCTTAGCGACGGGAGTCGGGAACACCATATATTTT.